This T cell receptor (beta chain) was captured by sequencing in a study of cytomegalovirus exposure and HLA in healthy donors. About this clone itself: No antigen is known for it.

Vbeta (60) and Jbeta (13) primers were used in the PCR. Libraries were prepared by immunoSEQ multiplex PCR; TCRdb keeps only in-frame clonotypes and omits some of them. The sample carries about 98,000 clones, about three quarters recorded once. The study's findings and limits: As a later analysis showed, a missense DCLRE1C variant was linked to trimming of TCR beta V- and J-genes. The study dropped some indistinguishable V segments, TRBV6-2 and TRBV6-3 among them.

V lost 0 bases, J lost 0 bases, and 10 bases lay in between. Germline assignment: CDR1 SGHTS and CDR2 YDEGEE. This CDR3 comprises 15 residues. Sequenced input: PBMCs. The receptor was derived from a man in his sixties in good health and CMV-seropositive. This rearrangement joins TRBV5-8 to TRBJ2-7; maybe TRBD1 (5 bases). The CDR3 here is CASSLERGSSYEQYF. The CDR3 bases are TGTGCCAGCAGCTTGGAAAGGGGAAGCTCCTACGAGCAGTACTTC.